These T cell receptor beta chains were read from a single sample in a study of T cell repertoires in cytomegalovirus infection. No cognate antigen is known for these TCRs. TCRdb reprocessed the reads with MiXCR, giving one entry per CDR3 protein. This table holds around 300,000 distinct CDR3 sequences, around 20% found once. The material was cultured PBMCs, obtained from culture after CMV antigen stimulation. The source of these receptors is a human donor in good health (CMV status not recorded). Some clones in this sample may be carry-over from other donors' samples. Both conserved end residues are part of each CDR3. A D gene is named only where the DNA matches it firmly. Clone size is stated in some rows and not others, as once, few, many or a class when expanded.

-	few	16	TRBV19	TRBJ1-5	CASSTWGHRSNQPQHF	TGTGCCAGTAGTACCTGGGGGCACAGGAGCAATCAGCCCCAGCATTTT
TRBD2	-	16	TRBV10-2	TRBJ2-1	CASSDRGLAGYNEQFF	TGCGCCAGCAGTGACAGAGGACTAGCGGGATACAATGAGCAGTTCTTC
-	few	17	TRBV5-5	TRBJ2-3	CASSLQRALAGTDTQYF	TGTGCCAGCAGCCTCCAGCGGGCATTGGCTGGCACAGATACGCAGTATTTT
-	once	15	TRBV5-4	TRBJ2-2	CASSQPGPSAGELFF	TGTGCCAGCAGCCAACCCGGGCCCTCGGCCGGGGAGCTGTTTTTT
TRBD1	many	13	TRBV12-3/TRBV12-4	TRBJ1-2	CASSGQGNYGYTF	TGTGCCAGCAGTGGACAGGGTAACTATGGCTACACCTTC
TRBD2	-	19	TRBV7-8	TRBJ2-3	CASSLAYRLAGPGTDTQYF	TGTGCCAGCAGCTTAGCGTACAGGTTAGCGGGACCAGGGACAGATACGCAGTATTTT
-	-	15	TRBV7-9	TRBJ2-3	CASSSDSRGLDTQYF	TGTGCCAGCAGCTCGGACAGTCGAGGGTTAGATACGCAGTATTTT
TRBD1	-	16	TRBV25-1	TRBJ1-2	CASSWSGTAGIYGYTF	TGTGCCAGCAGTTGGTCCGGGACAGCGGGTATCTATGGCTACACCTTC
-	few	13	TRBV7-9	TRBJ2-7	CASSLEWVSEQYF	TGTGCCAGCAGCTTAGAATGGGTCTCCGAGCAGTACTTC
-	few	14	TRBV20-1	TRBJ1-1	CSARRGVMNTEAFF	TGCAGTGCTAGACGAGGGGTTATGAACACTGAAGCTTTCTTT
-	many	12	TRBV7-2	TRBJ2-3	CASSPISDTQYF	TGTGCCAGCAGCCCCATTTCAGATACGCAGTATTTT
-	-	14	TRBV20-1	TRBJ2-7	CSGDLGGSSYEQYF	TGCAGTGGGGACTTGGGTGGTAGCTCCTACGAGCAGTACTTC
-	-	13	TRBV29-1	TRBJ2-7	CSVAPRLTYEQYF	TGCAGCGTTGCCCCCAGGCTTACCTACGAGCAGTACTTC
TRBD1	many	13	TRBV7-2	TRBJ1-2	CASSSDRRHGYTF	TGTGCCAGCAGCTCGGACAGGAGACATGGCTACACCTTC
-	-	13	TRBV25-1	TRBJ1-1	CASSEGRSTEAFF	TGTGCCAGCAGTGAAGGGAGGAGTACTGAAGCTTTCTTT
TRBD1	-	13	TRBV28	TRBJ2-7	CASRIDRGYEQYF	TGTGCCAGCAGGATTGACAGGGGTTACGAGCAGTACTTC
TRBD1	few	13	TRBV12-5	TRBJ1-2	CASGLPGTAGYTF	TGTGCTAGTGGTTTGCCAGGGACAGCCGGCTACACCTTC
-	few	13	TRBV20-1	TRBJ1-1	CSAQTGLGTEAFF	TGCAGTGCGCAGACAGGTCTGGGCACTGAAGCTTTCTTT
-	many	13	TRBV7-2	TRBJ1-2	CASSPRYGYGYTF	TGTGCCAGCAGCCCCAGATACGGCTATGGCTACACCTTC
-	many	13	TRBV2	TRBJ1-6	CACGTDYNSPLHF	TGTGCCTGCGGGACGGATTATAATTCACCCCTCCACTTT
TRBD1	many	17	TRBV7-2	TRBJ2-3	CASSRGSGTGVADTQYF	TGTGCCAGCAGCCGGGGTTCAGGGACAGGGGTAGCAGATACGCAGTATTTT
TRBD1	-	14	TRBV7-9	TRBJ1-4	CASTSQGANEKLFF	TGTGCCAGCACCTCACAGGGGGCTAATGAAAAACTGTTTTTT
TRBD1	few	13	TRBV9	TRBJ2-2	CASRGTGTGELFF	TGTGCCAGCAGAGGGACAGGGACCGGGGAGCTGTTTTTT
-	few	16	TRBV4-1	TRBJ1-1	CASSQEAGGLNTEAFF	TGCGCCAGCAGCCAAGAGGCCGGGGGCTTGAACACTGAAGCTTTCTTT
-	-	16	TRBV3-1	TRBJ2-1	CASSQDWRGSYNEQFF	TGTGCCAGCAGCCAAGATTGGAGGGGCTCCTACAATGAGCAGTTCTTC
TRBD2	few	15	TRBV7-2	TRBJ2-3	CASRAGGSATDTQYF	TGTGCCAGCAGAGCGGGAGGGAGTGCCACAGATACGCAGTATTTT
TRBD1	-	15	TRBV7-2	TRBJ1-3	CASSLIPGQRDTIYF	TGTGCCAGCAGCTTGATTCCGGGACAGAGGGACACCATATATTTT
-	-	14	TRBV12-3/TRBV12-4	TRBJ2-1	CASSSPRSYNEQFF	TGTGCCAGCAGTTCCCCCCGGAGTTACAATGAGCAGTTCTTC
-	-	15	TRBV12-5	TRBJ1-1	CASGPPRQLYTEAFF	TGTGCTAGTGGCCCCCCTCGACAGTTGTACACTGAAGCTTTCTTT
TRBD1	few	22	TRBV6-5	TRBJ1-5	CASSYTKPSRDRGRGRNQPQHF	TGTGCCAGCAGTTACACAAAACCGTCCCGGGACAGGGGACGGGGGAGGAATCAGCCCCAGCATTTT
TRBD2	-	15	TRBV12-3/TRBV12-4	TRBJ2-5	CASSSLAGGLETQYF	TGTGCCAGCAGTTCCCTAGCGGGAGGATTGGAGACCCAGTACTTC
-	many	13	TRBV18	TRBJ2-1	CASSEVSYNEQFF	TGTGCCAGCTCAGAAGTCAGCTACAATGAGCAGTTCTTC
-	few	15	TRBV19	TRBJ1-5	CASSFGWAPNQPQHF	TGTGCCAGTAGTTTCGGTTGGGCCCCTAATCAGCCCCAGCATTTT
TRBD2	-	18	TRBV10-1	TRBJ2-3	CASSEELAGGVATDTQYF	TGCGCCAGCAGTGAGGAGCTAGCGGGAGGGGTAGCGACAGATACGCAGTATTTT
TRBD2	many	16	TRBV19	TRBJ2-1	CASSSGSVTSPWVRFF	TGTGCCAGTAGTTCTGGGTCCGTGACTAGCCCTTGGGTACGGTTCTTC
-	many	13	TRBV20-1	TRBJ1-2	CSARGYRAAGYTF	TGCAGTGCTAGAGGCTACAGGGCTGCTGGCTACACCTTC
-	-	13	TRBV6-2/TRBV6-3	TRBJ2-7	CASSYSGGVEQYF	TGTGCCAGCAGTTACTCGGGAGGAGTCGAGCAGTACTTC
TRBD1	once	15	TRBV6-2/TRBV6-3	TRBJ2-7	CASSYGGQETYEQYF	TGTGCCAGCAGTTACGGGGGACAGGAAACCTACGAGCAGTACTTC
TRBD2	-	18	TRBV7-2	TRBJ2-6	CASSLGGSGSSGANVLTF	TGTGCCAGCAGCTTAGGGGGTAGCGGGAGTTCTGGGGCCAACGTCCTGACTTTC
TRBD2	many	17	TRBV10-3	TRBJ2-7	CAISESAVGLAGVEQYF	TGTGCCATCAGTGAGTCGGCGGTGGGGCTAGCGGGAGTCGAGCAGTACTTC
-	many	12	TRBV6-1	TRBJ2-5	CATIRVVGTQYF	TGTGCCACCATTAGGGTGGTCGGGACCCAGTACTTC
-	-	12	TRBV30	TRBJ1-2	CAWSVRNYGYTF	TGTGCCTGGAGTGTACGTAACTATGGCTACACCTTC
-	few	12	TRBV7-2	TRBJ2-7	CASSHFEGEQYF	TGTGCCAGCAGCCACTTTGAGGGCGAGCAGTACTTC
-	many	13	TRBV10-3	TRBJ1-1	CAISEVGGTEAFF	TGTGCCATCAGTGAGGTTGGGGGCACTGAAGCTTTCTTT
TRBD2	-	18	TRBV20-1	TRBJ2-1	CSARGLAGGSRSYNEQFF	TGCAGTGCTAGGGGACTAGCGGGAGGGTCCCGCTCCTACAATGAGCAGTTCTTC
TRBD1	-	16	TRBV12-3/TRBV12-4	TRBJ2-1	CASSPIGQGAHSEQFF	TGTGCCAGCAGTCCGATAGGACAGGGAGCCCACAGTGAGCAGTTCTTC
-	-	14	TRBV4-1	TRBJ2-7	CASSQDQVDYEQYF	TGCGCCAGCAGCCAAGATCAGGTAGACTACGAGCAGTACTTC